A selection of T cell receptor beta chains follows, all from one sample in a study of cytomegalovirus exposure and HLA in healthy donors. Some clones are missing from TCRdb's copy, which holds only in-frame ones; the method was immunoSEQ multiplex PCR. The data hold nearly 200,000 clones, with 60% to 80% observed a single time. Sequencing input: PBMCs. All receptors come from a woman in her twenties or thirties in good health and CMV-seropositive. Both conserved end residues are part of each CDR3. D genes are given only for firm matches. Clone size is stated in some rows and not others, as once, few, many or a class when expanded.

cdr3_aa | cdr3_nt | v_call | d_call | clone_size | j_call
CASSQTITRGINQPQHF | TGCGCCAGCAGCCAAACAATAACCAGGGGGATCAATCAGCCCCAGCATTTT | TRBV4-1 | TRBD1 | few | TRBJ1-5
CASSYGQGPAYEQYF | TGTGCCAGCAGTTACGGACAGGGCCCCGCGTACGAGCAGTACTTC | TRBV6-6 | TRBD1 | once | TRBJ2-7
CASSLSGLMNTEAFF | TGTGCCAGCAGTTTGTCAGGACTCATGAACACTGAAGCTTTCTTT | TRBV28 | - | - | TRBJ1-1
CSVESGQNTEAFF | TGCAGCGTTGAAAGTGGGCAGAACACTGAAGCTTTCTTT | TRBV29-1 | - | - | TRBJ1-1
CASRGQGTGNTIYF | TGTGCCAGCAGGGGACAGGGTACTGGAAACACCATATATTTT | TRBV2 | TRBD1 | - | TRBJ1-3
CASRNRDLHEQYF | TGTGCCAGCCGGAACAGGGATTTGCACGAGCAGTACTTC | TRBV27 | - | - | TRBJ2-7
CASSSGLTYEQYF | TGTGCCAGCAGTTCGGGACTGACCTACGAGCAGTACTTC | TRBV2 | - | - | TRBJ2-7
CASSVGGQGNQPQHF | TGTGCCAGCAGCGTAGGGGGGCAGGGGAATCAGCCCCAGCATTTT | TRBV9 | - | - | TRBJ1-5
CASSFFTGELFF | TGTGCCAGCAGCTTCTTCACCGGGGAGCTGTTTTTT | TRBV11-2 | - | - | TRBJ2-2
CASSLGPYGYTF | TGTGCCAGCAGCCTTGGCCCTTATGGCTACACCTTC | TRBV7-9 | - | - | TRBJ1-2
CASSSDRRGTEAFF | TGCGCCAGCAGCTCGGACAGGAGGGGGACTGAAGCTTTCTTT | TRBV5-1 | TRBD1 | - | TRBJ1-1
CASSFSDFNEQFF | TGTGCCAGCAGTTTCTCCGACTTCAATGAGCAGTTCTTC | TRBV27 | - | - | TRBJ2-1
CASRETGGYGYTF | TGTGCCAGCAGAGAGACAGGGGGCTATGGCTACACCTTC | TRBV14 | TRBD1 | - | TRBJ1-2
CASSNPVQETQYF | TGTGCCAGCAGCAACCCGGTCCAAGAGACCCAGTACTTC | TRBV6-9 | - | - | TRBJ2-5
CASTSQAGASTEAFF | TGTGCCAGCACCTCTCAAGCGGGGGCTAGCACTGAAGCTTTCTTT | TRBV7-2 | - | - | TRBJ1-1
CASSLDQGAGRETQYF | TGCGCCAGCAGCTTGGATCAGGGAGCGGGGAGGGAGACCCAGTACTTC | TRBV5-1 | TRBD2 | - | TRBJ2-5
CAISADRTIQETQYF | TGTGCCATCAGTGCTGACAGGACGATACAAGAGACCCAGTACTTC | TRBV10-3 | - | - | TRBJ2-5
CASSLDGTKYSGNTIYF | TGTGCCAGCAGCTTAGATGGGACAAAGTACTCTGGAAACACCATATATTTT | TRBV7-2 | - | - | TRBJ1-3
CATSTRGTSNYGYTF | TGTGCCACCAGTACCAGAGGGACATCTAACTATGGCTACACCTTC | TRBV6-5 | - | few | TRBJ1-2
CASSLRGRTGELFF | TGTGCCAGCAGTTTACGGGGGAGGACCGGGGAGCTGTTTTTT | TRBV27 | - | - | TRBJ2-2
CASSLEAQPNTEAFF | TGTGCCAGCAGCTTAGAAGCACAGCCGAACACTGAAGCTTTCTTT | TRBV7-8 | - | - | TRBJ1-1
CASSTDGRSSGF | TGTGCCAGCAGCACGGACGGCCGTTCCAGCGGGTTT | TRBV28 | - | - | TRBJ1-5
CASSFKDTQYF | TGTGCCAGCAGCTTCAAAGATACGCAGTATTTT | TRBV7-2 | - | - | TRBJ2-3
CASSSLDRGGADTQYF | TGCGCCAGCAGCTCCCTAGACAGGGGGGGGGCAGATACGCAGTATTTT | TRBV5-1 | TRBD1 | - | TRBJ2-3
CASRGSSYNSPLHF | TGTGCTAGTAGGGGGAGCTCCTATAATTCACCCCTCCACTTT | TRBV19 | - | - | TRBJ1-6
CASSLRAGGTTGELFF | TGTGCCAGCAGCCTAAGGGCGGGGGGTACCACCGGGGAGCTGTTTTTT | TRBV4-2 | TRBD2 | - | TRBJ2-2
CASSQEVVRGSETQYF | TGCGCCAGCAGCCAAGAAGTGGTTCGGGGTTCAGAGACCCAGTACTTC | TRBV4-3 | - | - | TRBJ2-5
CASSTDRTGNTIYF | TGTGCCAGCAGTACGGACAGAACTGGAAACACCATATATTTT | TRBV6-5 | - | few | TRBJ1-3
CASSSDRGYTF | TGTGCCAGCTCATCTGATCGGGGCTACACCTTC | TRBV18 | - | - | TRBJ1-2
CASTAGLAGSYEQYF | TGTGCCAGCACGGCGGGACTAGCGGGATCCTACGAGCAGTACTTC | TRBV2 | TRBD2 | - | TRBJ2-7
CASSPGLLSSYNEQFF | TGTGCCAGCAGCCCTGGACTCCTAAGCTCCTACAATGAGCAGTTCTTC | TRBV7-3 | - | few | TRBJ2-1
CASSPRLAGAGSYEQYF | TGTGCCAGTAGCCCGAGACTAGCGGGAGCAGGGTCCTACGAGCAGTACTTC | TRBV19 | TRBD2 | - | TRBJ2-7